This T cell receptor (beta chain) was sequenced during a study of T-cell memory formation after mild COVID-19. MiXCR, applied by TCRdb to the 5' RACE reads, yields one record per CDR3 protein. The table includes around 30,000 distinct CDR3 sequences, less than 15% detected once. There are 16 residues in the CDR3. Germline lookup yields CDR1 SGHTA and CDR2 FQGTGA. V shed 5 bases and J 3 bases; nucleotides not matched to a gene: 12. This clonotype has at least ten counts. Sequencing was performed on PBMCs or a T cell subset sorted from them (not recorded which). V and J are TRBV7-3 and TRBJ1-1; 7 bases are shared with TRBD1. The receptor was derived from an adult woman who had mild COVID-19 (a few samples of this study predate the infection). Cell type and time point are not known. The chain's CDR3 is CASSPTPTGRDTEAFF. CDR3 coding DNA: TGTGCCAGCAGCCCCACCCCGACAGGGAGGGACACTGAAGCTTTCTTT.